The present T cell receptor (beta chain) was sequenced within a study of cytomegalovirus exposure and HLA in healthy donors. Study background: A later analysis reported the same platform for the roughly 120 validation repertoires and the approximately 640 first-cohort repertoires.

Regarding the study as a whole: Among TCR beta chains, those listed as cytomegalovirus-associated numbered around 160. The authors confirmed in vitro that a few CMV-associated chains were specific for CMV antigens. Accounts indicate the classifier identified cytomegalovirus status with strong specificity and sensitivity.

To note about this clone: Antigen: not known.

The germline V and J ends were trimmed by 4 bases and 0 bases, with 11 bases remaining between them. The CDR3 runs to 14 residues. Germline values: CDR1 SGDLS, CDR2 YYNGEE. Using immunoSEQ multiplex PCR, the repertoire was profiled, and TCRdb retains in-frame clones only, with some absent. The sample holds some 170,000 clones; about 96% are singletons and the top ten take roughly 1%. The clonotype originates from a woman aged 18-30 years in good health and CMV-seronegative. V usage is TRBV9 and J usage is TRBJ2-7, with D unresolved. The sample was PBMCs. The CDR3 DNA reads TGTGCCAGCAGCTTTGGGTCTAGCTCCTACGAGCAGTACTTC. This sequence encodes CASSFGSSSYEQYF.